These 12 T cell receptor beta chains were all obtained from the same sample, sequenced in a study of OX40 agonist ivuxolimab in advanced cancers. Profiled with immunoSEQ multiplex PCR; TCRdb holds only in-frame clones, not every one. The sample contains tens of thousands of clones, 83% of which appear only once. The sequenced sample was CD4+ or CD8+ T cells sorted from blood, obtained in a trial of the OX40 agonist ivuxolimab. These receptors were collected from an adult with an advanced solid tumor such as melanoma, head and neck, liver or kidney cancer.

Concerning this clone itself: The junction and the germline gene differ at one end; a read error may be behind it. V gene TRBV19 combines with J gene TRBJ1-1, with D unclear. The CDR3 runs to 15 residues. Germline V lookup: CDR1 LNHDA, CDR2 SQIVND (reference sequence). Here the CDR3 DNA reads TGTGCCAGTACTATAAGGGAGGGCGGAGATACTGAAGCTTTCTTT. Its protein product is CASTIREGGDTEAFF.

The chain couples TRBV11-2 to TRBJ1-2, with a tentative D call TRBD1 (5 bases). CDR1 SGHAT and CDR2 FQNNGV come from the germline V gene. The V end was cut by 5 bases, the J end by 10 bases, with 14 bases between. The CDR3 covers 12 residues. The CDR3 loop reads CASSPEGWDYTF. The CDR3 DNA sequence: TGTGCCAGCAGCCCGGAGGGGTGGGACTACACCTTC.

J is TRBJ2-5 and V is TRBV7-9, with D perhaps assigned TRBD1 or TRBD2 (5 bases each). Germline-derived CDR1 and CDR2 are SEHNR and FQNEAQ (reference sequence). V was shortened by 6 bases and J by 5 bases, with 16 bases between the two germline ends. This CDR3 has 14 amino acids. CDR3 DNA: TGTGCCAGCAGTCCATCCGGGGCCTGGGAGACCCAGTACTTC. This sequence encodes CASSPSGAWETQYF.

This rearrangement joins TRBV5-6 to TRBJ1-1; 7 bases line up with TRBD1. With V trimmed by 4 bases and J by 7 bases, 4 bases remained unmatched. The germline V gene has CDR1 SGHDT and CDR2 YYEEEE. The CDR3 consists of 12 residues. The CDR3 is CASSTGTVEAFF. The CDR3 nucleotides are TGTGCCAGCAGCACCGGGACAGTTGAAGCTTTCTTT. Full variable domain (rest looked up from reference TRBV5-6 and TRBJ1-1): DAGVTQSPTHLIKTRGQQVTLRCSPKSGHDTVSWYQQALGQGPQFIFQYYEEEERQRGNFPDRFSGHQFPNYSSELNVNALLLGDSALYLCASSTGTVEAFFGQGTRLTVV.

The table lists this clone with a few counts. The V call is TRBV19, the J call TRBJ2-1; D not resolved. With 3 bases removed from V and 6 bases from J, the gap between germline ends came to 9 bases. The CDR3 has 13 residues. Germline CDR1 LNHDA, CDR2 SQIVND (reference sequence). Here the CDR3 reads CASSMGLINEQFF. In DNA, the CDR3 is TGTGCCAGTAGTATGGGTCTTATCAATGAGCAGTTCTTC.

As for this clone: Other DNA sequences in the sample encode the same CDR3. CDR3 sequence: CASSPQGQPQHF. The CDR3, as DNA: TGTGCCAGCAGTCCACAGGGTCAGCCCCAGCATTTT. The V and J genes are TRBV27 and TRBJ1-5, with D possibly TRBD1 on 6 matching bases. With 5 bases removed from V and 6 bases from J, the gap between germline ends came to 8 bases. Germline V CDR1 and CDR2: MNHEY, SMNVEV (reference sequence). This CDR3 spans 12 amino acids.

This chain links TRBV27 with TRBJ1-5; D unresolved. The CDR3 runs to 13 residues. Between the trimmed V and J ends, which lost 1 base and 5 bases, there was a span of 6 bases. Germline-derived CDR1 and CDR2 are MNHEY and SMNVEV (reference sequence). The CDR3 is CASSLWSDQPQHF. CDR3 sequence (DNA): TGTGCCAGCAGTTTATGGAGTGATCAGCCCCAGCATTTT.

The chain couples TRBV19 to TRBJ1-2; 9 bases match TRBD1. The V and J ends lost 3 bases and 14 bases, in that order; junction bases with no gene match: 13. This CDR3 is 14 amino acids long. Germline assignment: CDR1 LNHDA and CDR2 SQIVND (reference sequence). In DNA form, the CDR3 reads TGTGCCAGTAGTATGGCCGGGACAGGGAAAGTAAAAACCTTC. It codes for CASSMAGTGKVKTF.

This clone has a single count. The J gene is TRBJ1-2, the V gene TRBV29-1; D unresolved. Trimming stripped 4 bases from V and 4 bases from J, with 10 bases between. The CDR3 consists of 12 residues. The germline V gene has CDR1 SQVTM and CDR2 ANQGSEA. As DNA, the CDR3 is TGCAGCGTTGTACAGACCTCCTATGGCTACACCTTC. Its protein product is CSVVQTSYGYTF.

The CDR3 protein is CASSLMGGLNTEAFF. The CDR3 nucleotides are TGTGCCAGCAGCTTAATGGGGGGGCTGAACACTGAAGCTTTCTTT. The gene calls are TRBV11-2 and TRBJ1-1; weak D call: TRBD1 (6 bases). Germline CDR1 is SGHAT and CDR2 is FQNNGV. Trimming cost V 2 bases and J 0 bases, with 10 bases left between them. This CDR3 region has 15 residues.

The DNA for the CDR3 is TGTGCCAGTAGTATAGCCCTGACAGGGTTTAACTATGGCTACACCTTC. Amino acids: CASSIALTGFNYGYTF. The J gene is TRBJ1-2, the V gene TRBV19; the match to TRBD1 covers 7 bases. The V and J ends lost 1 base and 1 base, in that order; junction bases with no gene match: 6. CDR3 length equals 16 residues. In germline, CDR1 is LNHDA, CDR2 SQIVND (reference sequence).

This chain uses TRBV7-9 with TRBJ2-3, with D hard to call. There are 15 residues in the CDR3. Germline CDR1 SEHNR, CDR2 FQNEAQ (reference sequence). V lost 5 bases, J lost 0 bases, and 12 bases lay in between. The CDR3 protein is CASSPDGSSTDTQYF. DNA for the CDR3: TGTGCCAGCAGCCCGGACGGATCTAGCACAGATACGCAGTATTTT.